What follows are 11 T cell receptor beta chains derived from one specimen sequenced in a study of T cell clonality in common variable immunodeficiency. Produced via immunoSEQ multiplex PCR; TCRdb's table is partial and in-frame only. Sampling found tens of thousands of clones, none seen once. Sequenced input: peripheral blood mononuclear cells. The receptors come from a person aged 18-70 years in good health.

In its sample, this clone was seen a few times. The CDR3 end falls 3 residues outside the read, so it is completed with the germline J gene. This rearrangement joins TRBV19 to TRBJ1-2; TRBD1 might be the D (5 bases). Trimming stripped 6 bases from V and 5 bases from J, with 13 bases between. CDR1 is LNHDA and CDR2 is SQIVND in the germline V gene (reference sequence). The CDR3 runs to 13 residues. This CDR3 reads CASRFIRGYGYTF. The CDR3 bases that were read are TGTGCCAGTAGGTTTATTCGGGGGTATGGC.

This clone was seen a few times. The sequenced CDR3 bases are TGCAGTGCTCTAGCCTCGGGACAGATACCTGGGGGC. Translated: CSALASGQIPGG. The entire CDR3 is CSALASGQIPGGYTF. The rearrangement joins TRBV20-1 to TRBJ1-2; TRBD1 aligns across 7 bases. From the germline J gene comes the end of the CDR3, since the read stops 3 residues before it. The V gene's germline CDR1 is DFQATT and CDR2 SNEGSKA (reference sequence). The CDR3 runs 15 residues.

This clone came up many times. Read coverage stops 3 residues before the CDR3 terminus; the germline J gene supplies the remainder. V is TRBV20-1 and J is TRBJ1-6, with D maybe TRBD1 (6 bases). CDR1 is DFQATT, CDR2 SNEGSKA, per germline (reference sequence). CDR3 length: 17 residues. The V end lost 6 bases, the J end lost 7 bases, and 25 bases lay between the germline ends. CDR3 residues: CSARPIQGLGRNSPLHF. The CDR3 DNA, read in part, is TGCAGTGCGCGACCCATACAGGGTTTGGGGCGAAATTCACCC.

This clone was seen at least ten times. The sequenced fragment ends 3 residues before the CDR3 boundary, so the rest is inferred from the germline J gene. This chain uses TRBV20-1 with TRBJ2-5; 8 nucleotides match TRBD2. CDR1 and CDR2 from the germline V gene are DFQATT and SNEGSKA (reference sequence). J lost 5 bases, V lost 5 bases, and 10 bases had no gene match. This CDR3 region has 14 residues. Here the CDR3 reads CSALGLAVTETQYF. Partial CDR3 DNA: TGCAGTGCTCTAGGACTAGCTGTCACGGAGACC.

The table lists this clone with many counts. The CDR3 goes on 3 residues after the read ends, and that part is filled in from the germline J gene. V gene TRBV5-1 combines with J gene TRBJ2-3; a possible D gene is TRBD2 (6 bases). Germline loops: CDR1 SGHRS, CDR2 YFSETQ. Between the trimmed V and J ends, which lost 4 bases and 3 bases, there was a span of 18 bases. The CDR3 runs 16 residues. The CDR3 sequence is CASSRDLAEGTDTQYF. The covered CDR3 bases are TGCGCCAGCAGCCGGGACTTAGCGGAGGGTACAGATACG.

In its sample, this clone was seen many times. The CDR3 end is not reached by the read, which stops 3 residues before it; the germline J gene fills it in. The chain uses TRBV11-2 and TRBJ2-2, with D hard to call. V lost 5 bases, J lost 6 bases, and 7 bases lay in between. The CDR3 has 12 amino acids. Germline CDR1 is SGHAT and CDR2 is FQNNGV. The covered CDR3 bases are TGTGCCAGCAGCACCTACTCCGGGGAG. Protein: CASSTYSGE. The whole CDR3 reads CASSTYSGELFF.

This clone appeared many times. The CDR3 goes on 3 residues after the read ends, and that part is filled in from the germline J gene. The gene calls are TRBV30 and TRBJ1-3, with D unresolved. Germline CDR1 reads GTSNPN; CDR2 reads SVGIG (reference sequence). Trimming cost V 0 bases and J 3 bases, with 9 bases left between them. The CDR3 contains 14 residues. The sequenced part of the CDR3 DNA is TGTGCCTGGAGTGTACGGGGTTTTGGAAACACC. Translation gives CAWSVRGFGNT. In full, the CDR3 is CAWSVRGFGNTIYF.

The covered CDR3 bases are TGTGCCAGCAGCTTAGGGAGGACAGGGAAAGAGACC. Amino acids: CASSLGRTGKET. The entire CDR3 protein reads CASSLGRTGKETQYF. V gene TRBV11-3 combines with J gene TRBJ2-5, with TRBD1 matching over 8 bases. The CDR3 extends 3 residues past the end of the read, so its final part is completed from the germline J gene. Germline lookup yields CDR1 SGHNT and CDR2 YENEEA. This CDR3 region has 15 residues. J was trimmed by 3 bases and V by 1 base; bases with no gene match: 4.

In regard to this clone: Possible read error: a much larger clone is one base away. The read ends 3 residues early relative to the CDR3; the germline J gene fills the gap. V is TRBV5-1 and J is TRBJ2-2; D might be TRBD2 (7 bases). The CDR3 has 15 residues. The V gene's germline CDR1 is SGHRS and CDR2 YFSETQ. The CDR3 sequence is CASSLAAGEGEKLFF. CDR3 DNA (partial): TGCGCCAGCAGCTTGGCGGCAGGGGAGGGGGAAAAG.

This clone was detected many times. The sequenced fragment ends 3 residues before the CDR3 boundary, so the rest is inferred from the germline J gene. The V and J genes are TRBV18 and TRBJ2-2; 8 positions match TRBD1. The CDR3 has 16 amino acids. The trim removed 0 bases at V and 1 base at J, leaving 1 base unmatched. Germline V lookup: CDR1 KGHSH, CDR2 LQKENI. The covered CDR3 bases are TGTGCCAGCTCACCACCCGGGACAGGGAACACCGGGGAG. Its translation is CASSPPGTGNTGE. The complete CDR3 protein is CASSPPGTGNTGELFF.

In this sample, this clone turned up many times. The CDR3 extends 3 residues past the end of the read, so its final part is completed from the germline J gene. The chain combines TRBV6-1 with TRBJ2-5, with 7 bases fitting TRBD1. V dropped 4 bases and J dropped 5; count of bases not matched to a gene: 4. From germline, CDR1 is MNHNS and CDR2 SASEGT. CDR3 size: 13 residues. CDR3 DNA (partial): TGTGCCAGCAGTGGACAGGGCCGGGAGACC. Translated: CASSGQGRET. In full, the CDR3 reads CASSGQGRETQYF.